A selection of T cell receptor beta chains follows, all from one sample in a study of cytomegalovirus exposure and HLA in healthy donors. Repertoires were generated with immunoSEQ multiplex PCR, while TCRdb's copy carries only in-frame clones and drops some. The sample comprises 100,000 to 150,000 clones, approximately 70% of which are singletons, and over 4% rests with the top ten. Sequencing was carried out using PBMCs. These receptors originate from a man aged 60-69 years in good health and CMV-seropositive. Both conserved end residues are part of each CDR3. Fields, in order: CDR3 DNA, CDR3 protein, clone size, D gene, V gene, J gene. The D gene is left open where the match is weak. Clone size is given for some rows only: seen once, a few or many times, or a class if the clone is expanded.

DNA: TGTGCCATCAGTGAGTCAACAGGGGGCCATGGCTACACCTTC
CDR3: CAISESTGGHGYTF
size: few
D: TRBD1
V: TRBV10-3
J: TRBJ1-2

DNA: TGTGCCACTAGGGACAGTAGGGAAGCTTTCTTT
CDR3: CATRDSREAFF
size: .
D: TRBD1
V: TRBV19
J: TRBJ1-1

DNA: TGTGCCAGCAGTGAATTCAGGGCCCTCCAAGAGACCCAGTACTTC
CDR3: CASSEFRALQETQYF
size: .
D: .
V: TRBV6-1
J: TRBJ2-5

DNA: TGTGCCAGCAGCTTGATGGGACTAGCGGGGAGTTGGAATGAGCAGTTCTTC
CDR3: CASSLMGLAGSWNEQFF
size: .
D: TRBD2
V: TRBV7-6
J: TRBJ2-1

DNA: TGTGCCAGCAGCCTGGGACAAACCTATAATTCACCCCTCCACTTT
CDR3: CASSLGQTYNSPLHF
size: .
D: .
V: TRBV6-5
J: TRBJ1-6

DNA: TGTGCCGGGGCGACTAGCGGCTCCTACAATGAGCAGTTCTTC
CDR3: CAGATSGSYNEQFF
size: .
D: TRBD2
V: TRBV6-1
J: TRBJ2-1

DNA: TGTGCCAGCAGCCCCGGTTTGGATCAGCCCCAGCATTTT
CDR3: CASSPGLDQPQHF
size: .
D: .
V: TRBV5-4
J: TRBJ1-5

DNA: TGCGCCGGACTTTTCTGGGTCACTGAAGCTTTCTTT
CDR3: CAGLFWVTEAFF
size: .
D: .
V: TRBV10-1
J: TRBJ1-1

DNA: TGCGCCAGCAGCAGGGAGGGACTAGCGGGGGGCCTGAGCTCCTACAATGAGCAGTTCTTC
CDR3: CASSREGLAGGLSSYNEQFF
size: .
D: TRBD2
V: TRBV4-1
J: TRBJ2-1

DNA: TGTGCCAGCAGCTCGGTACTCCGGGACAGGGTTCCCACTGAAGCTTTCTTT
CDR3: CASSSVLRDRVPTEAFF
size: once
D: TRBD1
V: TRBV7-9
J: TRBJ1-1

DNA: TGCGCCAGCAGTGTGACTTACTCCTATAATTCACCCCTCCACTTT
CDR3: CASSVTYSYNSPLHF
size: .
D: .
V: TRBV10-2
J: TRBJ1-6

DNA: TGTGCCAGCAGCTTAGCGGGGACAGGGCTTAACTATGGCTACACCTTC
CDR3: CASSLAGTGLNYGYTF
size: .
D: TRBD1
V: TRBV11-2
J: TRBJ1-2

DNA: TGTGCCAGCAGTTACGACAAATCCTACGAGCAGTACTTC
CDR3: CASSYDKSYEQYF
size: .
D: .
V: TRBV6-6
J: TRBJ2-7

DNA: TGTGCCAGCAGCTTAGTCGGGGGGGCGCTTTACGAGCAGTACTTC
CDR3: CASSLVGGALYEQYF
size: many
D: TRBD2
V: TRBV7-6
J: TRBJ2-7

DNA: TGTGCCAGCAGCCCGAACCCCAGGGAGGGCAATGAGCAGTTCTTC
CDR3: CASSPNPREGNEQFF
size: .
D: TRBD2
V: TRBV9
J: TRBJ2-1

DNA: TGTGCCTCCAAGGAGGCTAGCAGCACAGATACGCAGTATTTT
CDR3: CASKEASSTDTQYF
size: .
D: .
V: TRBV10-3
J: TRBJ2-3

DNA: TGTGCCAGCAGCTTGGAGGGACTCTTTCAGCCCCAGCATTTT
CDR3: CASSLEGLFQPQHF
size: few
D: .
V: TRBV5-1
J: TRBJ1-5

DNA: TGTGCCACCAGCAGAGATCCGACTAGCGGTGCGGAGACCCAGTACTTC
CDR3: CATSRDPTSGAETQYF
size: .
D: TRBD2
V: TRBV15
J: TRBJ2-5

DNA: TGTGCCAGCAGCTTGACAGCCCAAGAGACCCAGTACTTC
CDR3: CASSLTAQETQYF
size: .
D: .
V: TRBV5-6
J: TRBJ2-5

DNA: TGTGCTAGCAGCCGGGACAGGGGGGAAGATACGCAGTATTTT
CDR3: CASSRDRGEDTQYF
size: once
D: TRBD1
V: TRBV7-7
J: TRBJ2-3

DNA: TGTGCCAGCAGTGACAGGGTCTCCTACGAGCAGTACTTC
CDR3: CASSDRVSYEQYF
size: .
D: TRBD1
V: TRBV27
J: TRBJ2-7

DNA: TGCAGCGGCTACAGGGGAGAGAATGAGCAGTTCTTC
CDR3: CSGYRGENEQFF
size: .
D: TRBD1
V: TRBV29-1
J: TRBJ2-1

DNA: TGTGCCAGCAGTCCAACCGGGACAGGGGTCTACGAGCAGTACTTC
CDR3: CASSPTGTGVYEQYF
size: .
D: TRBD1
V: TRBV2
J: TRBJ2-7

DNA: TGCGCCAGCAGCTCCCGGGACAGGGGCCCAGATACGCAGTATTTT
CDR3: CASSSRDRGPDTQYF
size: .
D: TRBD1
V: TRBV4-1
J: TRBJ2-3

DNA: TGTGCCAGCAGTGAAGGATGGGGCCCGACGGAGCAGTACTTC
CDR3: CASSEGWGPTEQYF
size: .
D: .
V: TRBV6-1
J: TRBJ2-7

DNA: TGTTCCAGCAGCCCCTTCTCGGACACCAGGGTTTTT
CDR3: CSSSPFSDTRVF
size: .
D: .
V: TRBV7-9
J: TRBJ1-1

DNA: TGTGCTAGCAGCCCGCAACCGAGCACTGAAGCTTTCTTT
CDR3: CASSPQPSTEAFF
size: .
D: .
V: TRBV7-7
J: TRBJ1-1

DNA: TGTGCCAGCAGCCAGTCTACAGGGATGGGGGGCTACACCTTC
CDR3: CASSQSTGMGGYTF
size: .
D: .
V: TRBV4-2
J: TRBJ1-2

DNA: TGTGCCACCAGCGGCGCCGGGTATGGCTACACCTTC
CDR3: CATSGAGYGYTF
size: once
D: .
V: TRBV15
J: TRBJ1-2

DNA: TGTGCCAGCGACGGGTCGGGAGTCAGCTATGGCTACACCTTC
CDR3: CASDGSGVSYGYTF
size: .
D: .
V: TRBV28
J: TRBJ1-2

DNA: TGTGCCAGCTCACCGGGACAGGGTATCCAGCCCCAGCATTTT
CDR3: CASSPGQGIQPQHF
size: .
D: TRBD1
V: TRBV18
J: TRBJ1-5

DNA: TGTGCCAGCAGCCAAGGGGGGGCCAACGAGCAGTACTTC
CDR3: CASSQGGANEQYF
size: .
D: .
V: TRBV7-8
J: TRBJ2-7

DNA: TGTGCCAGCAGCCCACAGGGTTCTGGAAACACCATATATTTT
CDR3: CASSPQGSGNTIYF
size: once
D: .
V: TRBV5-4
J: TRBJ1-3

DNA: TGTGCCAGCAGCTTAGCCGGGGGGGCCAATGAGCAGTTCTTC
CDR3: CASSLAGGANEQFF
size: .
D: TRBD2
V: TRBV7-8
J: TRBJ2-1